This T cell receptor (beta chain) is drawn from a study of blood T cell repertoires in COVID-19. The CDR3 is made up of 14 amino acids. Germline values: CDR1 MNHEY, CDR2 SVGAGI. V lost 6 bases and J lost 3; bases outside the gene matches: 6. Sequencing used immunoSEQ multiplex PCR; TCRdb keeps in-frame clones, though not all of them. The top ten clones hold about a tenth of a sample with fewer than 150,000 clones, roughly 79% of them seen once. The rearrangement uses TRBV6-5 and TRBJ2-7; 9 bases are a match to TRBD1. The sample taken for sequencing was peripheral blood. The sequence came from a human donor in a cohort sampled during active COVID-19. In nucleotides, the CDR3 is TGTGCCAGCAGCCTGGGACAGGGCGTCTACGAGCAGTACTTC. Encoded protein: CASSLGQGVYEQYF.